This TCR beta chain was observed in a study of T cells in localized non-small cell lung cancer. Study-wide points: Within adjacent lung there appeared a median approximately 60 of the top 100 tumor clones.

The V end was cut by 6 bases, the J end by 7 bases, with 23 bases between. CDR1 and CDR2 from the germline V gene are SGDLS and YYNGEE. CDR3 length: 15 residues. Here immunoSEQ multiplex PCR was the method, and the copy in TCRdb shows in-frame clones only, minus some. The repertoire consists of fewer than 3,000 clones, with roughly a fifth occurring once and the leading ten covering more than 9%. The table lists this clone with a few counts. What it recognizes is unknown. The TCR comes from a male donor aged 60 or over with stage I squamous cell lung carcinoma. V usage is TRBV9 and J usage is TRBJ2-7; D perhaps matches TRBD2 (6 bases). This sample comprised normal lung tissue next to the tumor, obtained before any cancer treatment. In DNA form, the CDR3 reads TGTGCCAGCATCCTAACCGGGACTGCAAAGGGGGAGCAGTACTTC. The encoded protein is CASILTGTAKGEQYF.